The source of this T cell receptor (beta chain) is a study of untreated major depressive disorder. The assay was immunoSEQ multiplex PCR, and TCRdb's table has in-frame clones only and misses some. This repertoire shows almost 20,000 clones, over 75% found once; its top ten account for roughly 0.82%. This clone was observed a single time. Germline V gives CDR1 GTSNPN, CDR2 SVGIG (reference sequence). V was shortened by 1 base and J by 2 bases, with 6 bases between the two germline ends. The CDR3 runs to 12 residues. This chain joins TRBV30 and TRBJ2-7; D is undetermined. Sequencing was carried out using CD4+ T cells from PBMCs. The receptor was isolated from a woman under 40 in good health. This CDR3 is CAWSAGAYEQYF. CDR3 bases: TGTGCCTGGAGTGCCGGCGCCTACGAGCAGTACTTC.